This T cell receptor (beta chain) originates from a study of CD8 T cells in ankylosing spondylitis (dated by TCRdb to 2017 to 2019). With respect to the entire study: T cell receptor beta repertoires were profiled in healthy donors and ankylosing spondylitis patients so that disease-linked TCR variants could be found. The full study cohort was made up of about two dozen ankylosing spondylitis patients and over 90 healthy donors. Peripheral blood was sampled, and synovial fluid was additionally collected from ankylosing spondylitis patients. General study outcomes and caveats: A TCR beta motif of several highly homologous amino acid variants appeared characteristic of blood from ankylosing spondylitis patients. The disease-linked clones were reported to be significantly enriched in matched synovial fluid samples from ankylosing spondylitis patients. A CD8+ phenotype was shown by the disease-linked clones, which were found at relatively low frequencies in peripheral blood. Some TCR beta motif variants had previously been reported in synovial fluid and blood of reactive arthritis patients, which suggested common disease-initiation mechanisms.

The sequencer listed for this sample is Illumina HiSeq 2500. Quantitative 5'-RACE with molecular barcodes was used to prepare TCR beta libraries. Concerning the study's data processing: A new computational method, built on a probabilistic model of VDJ rearrangement, was used to identify disease-linked TCR variants. TCRdb ran its own pipeline on the public reads, namely fastp trimming at Q25 and MiXCR clone calling, and kept in-frame beta chains. Rows matching on CDR3 protein sequence are summarized as one entry with the most common DNA and genes. TCRdb, not the original authors, processed these V and J calls. The sample includes under 250,000 distinct CDR3 sequences, with roughly 24% observed a single time. Under 7% of the sample goes to the ten largest clones. The germline ends are 20 bases apart after V is trimmed by 4 bases and J by 7 bases. CDR1 DFQATT and CDR2 SNEGSKA are derived from the germline V gene (reference sequence). Taken from cysteine to phenylalanine, the CDR3 has 15 residues. The kept DNA is CDR3 alone, 45 bases in frame from the first base.

This clonotype appeared many times. Its antigen has not been determined. No qualities accompany the bases; no much larger clone lies one base away. The chain is made from TRBV20-1 and TRBJ1-5, and possibly TRBD1, on 6 matching bases. Sample: blood, either unsorted or a sorted T cell fraction (not recorded which). The sequence came from a male donor with ankylosing spondylitis or in good health (not recorded which). The CDR3 protein sequence reads: CSATPTGKNHQPQHF. Here is the DNA: TGCAGTGCTACCCCTACAGGGAAGAATCACCAGCCCCAGCATTTT.